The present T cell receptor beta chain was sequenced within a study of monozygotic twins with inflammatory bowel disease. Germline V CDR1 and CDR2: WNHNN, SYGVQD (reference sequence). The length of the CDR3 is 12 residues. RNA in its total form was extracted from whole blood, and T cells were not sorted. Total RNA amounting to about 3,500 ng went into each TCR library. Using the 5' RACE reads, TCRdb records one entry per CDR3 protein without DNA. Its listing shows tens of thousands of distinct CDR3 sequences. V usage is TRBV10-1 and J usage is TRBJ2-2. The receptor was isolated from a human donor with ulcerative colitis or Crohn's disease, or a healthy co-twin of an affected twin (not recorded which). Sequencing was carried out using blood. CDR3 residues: CASSEQAGELFF.